This passage covers 26 T cell receptor beta chains from one sample sequenced in a study of T cell repertoires in cytomegalovirus infection (dated by TCRdb to between 2017 and 2020). What these receptors recognize is not known. The sequencing machine was an Illumina HiSeq 1500. TCRdb reworked the public reads: Q25 trimming with fastp, MiXCR clone assembly, productive beta chains retained. Under each unique CDR3 protein, matching rows form one entry showing the most common genes and DNA. The sample table shows fewer than 1,000,000 distinct CDR3 sequences, and approximately 31% are seen once. The top ten clonotypes cover around an eighth of the sample. The label giving this sample's treatment or condition can be read as: in vitro stimulation with specific CMV peptide epitopes to enrich CMV-specific T cells. The sequencing used cultured CD8+ T cells from PBMCs, collected from culture after CMV antigen stimulation. All receptors derive from a human donor in good health (CMV status not recorded). Some clones in this sample may be carry-over from other donors' samples.

This clonotype has more than one count but fewer than ten. This chain joins TRBV19 and TRBJ2-5; D assignment may be TRBD1 or TRBD2 (5 bases each). The CDR3 is 15 amino acids. CDR1 LNHDA and CDR2 SQIVND come from the germline V gene (reference sequence). Trimming removed 1 base at V and 5 bases at J, with 14 bases between. The CDR3 reads CASSIVGDGLETQYF. Here the CDR3 DNA reads TGTGCCAGTAGTATAGTCGGGGACGGGCTGGAGACCCAGTACTTC.

A few counts support this clonotype. The genes are TRBV20-1 and TRBJ1-1; unclear D gene. The CDR3 totals 15 residues. Germline loops: CDR1 DFQATT, CDR2 SNEGSKA (reference sequence). V was cut by 0 bases and J by 0 bases, with 11 bases left in between. The chain's CDR3 is CSARDPREMNTEAFF. Here the CDR3 DNA reads TGCAGTGCTAGAGATCCCCGGGAAATGAACACTGAAGCTTTCTTT.

This sequence joins TRBV6-6 and TRBJ2-7, with 9 bases fitting TRBD1. The CDR3 runs to 14 residues. After removal of 2 bases from V and 6 bases from J, the junction contained 5 bases not matched to a gene. CDR1 and CDR2 (germline): MNHNY, SVGAGI (reference sequence). The DNA of the CDR3 is TGTGCCAGCAGTTACGGACAGGGGACAGCCGAGCAGTACGTC. This encodes CASSYGQGTAEQYV.

The V call is TRBV6-8, the J call TRBJ1-4, with a weak D call TRBD1 (5 bases). Germline assignment: CDR1 MNHGY and CDR2 SAAAGT. There are 14 residues in the CDR3. Trimming took off 6 bases at V and 7 bases at J, with 15 bases between the two ends. The CDR3 nucleotides read TGTGCCAGCAGGCCGCGGGGGACTTCTGAAAAACTGTTTTTT. Its protein product is CASRPRGTSEKLFF.

The J gene is TRBJ2-7, the V gene TRBV6-8, with 8 nucleotides matching TRBD2. Trimming took 5 bases from V and 1 from J; bases not matched to a gene: 7. The CDR3 spans 15 residues. Germline CDR1 reads MNHGY; CDR2 reads SAAAGT. CDR3 in DNA: TGTGCCAGCAGTCTGAGCGGGAGTCCTTCCTACGAGCAGTACTTC. Amino acid sequence: CASSLSGSPSYEQYF.

This clonotype has just one count. A read error may account for a junction end that differs from germline. This chain joins TRBV7-3 and TRBJ2-1; no clear D. This CDR3 contains 13 residues. CDR1 is SGHTA and CDR2 is FQGTGA in the germline V gene. The CDR3 loop is CASIAGGYNGQFF. Here the CDR3 DNA reads TGTGCCAGCATCGCAGGTGGCTACAATGGGCAGTTCTTC. The full variable domain, with the rest looked up from reference TRBV7-3 and TRBJ2-1, is GAGVSQTPSNKVTEKGKYVELRCDPISGHTALYWYRQSLGQGPEFLIYFQGTGAADDSGLPNDRFFAVRPEGSVSTLKIQRTERGDSAVYLCASIAGGYNGQFFGPGTRLTVL.

V is TRBV2 and J is TRBJ2-3, with 9 bases aligning to TRBD2. CDR3 length equals 16 residues. Trimming removed 7 bases from V and 2 bases from J; junction bases left unmatched: 10. CDR1 and CDR2 (germline): SNHLY, FYNNEI. The CDR3 bases are TGTGCCAGCAAGAGCCTAGCGGGGCCCCCCACAGATACGCAGTATTTT. The encoded protein is CASKSLAGPPTDTQYF.

This clonotype has only a few counts. V is TRBV4-1 and J is TRBJ1-1; the D gene is possibly TRBD1 (5 bases). The CDR3 loop spans 14 amino acids. V gave up 2 bases and J gave up 5 bases, with 12 bases separating them. Germline V lookup: CDR1 MGHRA, CDR2 YSYEKL. As DNA, the CDR3 is TGCGCCAGCAGCCAATTTTGGGGGGAGACTGAAGCTTTCTTT. Translation gives CASSQFWGETEAFF.

In this sample, this clonotype turned up a few times. The rearrangement uses TRBV9 and TRBJ2-1; tentatively, D is TRBD2 (5 bases). Germline V gene lookup returns CDR1 SGDLS and CDR2 YYNGEE. The CDR3 spans 12 residues. Trimming shortened V by 3 bases and J by 8 bases, and 9 bases separated the two germline ends. The CDR3, as DNA: TGTGCCAGCAGCGCCACTAGGGATGAGCAGTTCTTC. It is translated as CASSATRDEQFF. Combining the CDR3 with reference TRBV9 and TRBJ2-1 gives the whole variable domain DSGVTQTPKHLITATGQRVTLRCSPRSGDLSVYWYQQSLDQGLQFLIQYYNGEERAKGNILERFSAQQFPDLHSELNLSSLELGDSALYFCASSATRDEQFFGPGTRLTVL.

The V and J genes are TRBV2 and TRBJ2-3; the D gene is possibly TRBD2 (6 bases). In germline, CDR1 is SNHLY, CDR2 FYNNEI. The CDR3 is 15 residues long. The V gene lost 6 bases and the J gene lost 6 bases, with 19 bases spanning the gap. DNA for the CDR3: TGTGCCAGCAGCGCCGGGACTTCTTCGGCGGATACGCAGTATTTT. The encoded protein is CASSAGTSSADTQYF.

This clonotype showed up just a few times. J is TRBJ2-1 and V is TRBV20-1; 10 bases align to TRBD1. J lost 5 bases, V lost 0 bases, and 13 bases had no gene match. Germline V gene lookup returns CDR1 DFQATT and CDR2 SNEGSKA (reference sequence). This CDR3 region has 18 residues. CDR3: CSARDPSGTGERNNEQFF. CDR3 nucleotides: TGCAGTGCTAGAGATCCTTCCGGGACAGGGGAACGAAACAATGAGCAGTTCTTC.

The rearrangement joins TRBV7-2 to TRBJ1-1; the match to TRBD1 covers 9 bases. Germline CDR1 is SGHTA and CDR2 is FQGNSA. The CDR3 extends over 14 amino acids. V dropped 5 bases and J dropped 4; count of bases not matched to a gene: 5. The CDR3 nucleotides read TGTGCCAGCAGCCCAGACAGGGGGGTCACTGAAGCTTTCTTT. Protein product: CASSPDRGVTEAFF.

This clonotype was detected a few times. The chain combines TRBV6-1 with TRBJ2-1, with unresolved D. Germline assignment: CDR1 MNHNS and CDR2 SASEGT. CDR3 length equals 12 residues. Trimming pared 6 bases from V and 5 bases from J, leaving 8 bases between. CDR3 DNA sequence: TGTGCCAGCAGATGGTGGGACAATGAGCAGTTCTTC. Amino acids: CASRWWDNEQFF.

The CDR3 spells CASSLGYIQYF. The CDR3 coding sequence is TGTGCCAGCAGTTTAGGGTACATTCAGTACTTC. The chain employs TRBV6-2 or TRBV6-3 and TRBJ2-4; D remains ambiguous. V was clipped by 4 bases and J by 8 bases, with 6 bases between them. CDR3 length: 11 amino acids. Looked up from germline, CDR1 is MNHEY and CDR2 is SVGEGT.

Ten or more counts support this clonotype. The chain is built from TRBV5-4 and TRBJ2-1; no clear D gene. V was clipped by 2 bases and J by 7 bases, with 7 bases between them. The germline gives CDR1 SGHNT, CDR2 YYREEE (reference sequence). The CDR3 is made up of 12 amino acids. The CDR3 DNA is TGTGCCAGCAGCTTTGGTCGGAATGAGCAGTTCTTC. Encoded protein: CASSFGRNEQFF. Looking up the rest from reference TRBV5-4 and TRBJ2-1 gives the full variable domain: ETGVTQSPTHLIKTRGQQVTLRCSSQSGHNTVSWYQQALGQGPQFIFQYYREEENGRGNFPPRFSGLQFPNYSSELNVNALELDDSALYLCASSFGRNEQFFGPGTRLTVL.

This sequence joins TRBV27 and TRBJ2-7, with D maybe TRBD2 (6 bases). The CDR3 spans 15 residues. Germline CDR1 and CDR2: MNHEY and SMNVEV (reference sequence). The V and J ends lost 6 bases and 0 bases respectively, with 15 bases between them. In DNA, the CDR3 is TGTGCCAGCAGGGAGAGCGGGCAAAGCTCCTACGAGCAGTACGTC. Protein: CASRESGQSSYEQYV.

A few counts support this clonotype. The chain is built from TRBV6-5 and TRBJ2-3, with TRBD2 matching over 7 bases. V lost 6 bases, J lost 2 bases, and 11 bases stayed unmatched. The CDR3 consists of 16 residues. Germline values: CDR1 MNHEY, CDR2 SVGAGI. The DNA of the CDR3 is TGTGCCAGCAGCATACAGCTAGCGGCGATCACAGATACGCAGTATTTT. This encodes CASSIQLAAITDTQYF.

This chain links TRBV4-2 with TRBJ1-6; D not resolved. This CDR3 is 15 amino acids long. The germline CDR1 and CDR2 sequences are LGHNA and YNFKEQ. Deletions cut 2 bases from V and 9 bases from J, with 14 bases between. The CDR3 DNA reads TGTGCCAGCAGCCAATACAGCGCCGCGGGTTCACCCCTCCACTTT. Translation: CASSQYSAAGSPLHF.

The CDR3 coding sequence is TGTGCCAGCTCACTCGGCCTGACAGCGCCCGACTTGGAGCAGTACGTC. Amino acid sequence: CASSLGLTAPDLEQYV. The rearrangement joins TRBV18 to TRBJ2-7; D possibly corresponds to TRBD1 (5 bases). V gave up 4 bases and J gave up 7 bases, with 23 bases separating them. From germline, CDR1 is KGHSH and CDR2 LQKENI. The CDR3 runs 16 residues.

V gene TRBV20-1 combines with J gene TRBJ2-3, with TRBD2 identical over 8 bases. Germline trimming cut 2 bases from V and 4 bases from J; bases unmatched to any gene: 11. CDR1 is DFQATT and CDR2 is SNEGSKA in the germline V gene (reference sequence). This CDR3 comprises 16 residues. In DNA form, the CDR3 reads TGCAGTGCTAGAAACGCGGGGGGCGCCTACGCAGATACGCAGTATTTT. It yields the protein CSARNAGGAYADTQYF.

V gene TRBV10-3 combines with J gene TRBJ1-2; 10 nucleotides match TRBD1. J was trimmed by 7 bases and V by 7 bases; bases with no gene match: 9. The CDR3 is made up of 14 amino acids. Germline lookup yields CDR1 ENHRY and CDR2 SYGVKD. The CDR3 sequence is CAITEGQGISGYTF. DNA for the CDR3: TGTGCCATCACCGAGGGACAGGGGATAAGTGGCTACACCTTC.

In this sample, this clonotype turned up many times. This chain joins TRBV7-2 and TRBJ2-1; TRBD1 matches 9 bases. Germline CDR1 and CDR2: SGHTA and FQGNSA. V was pared by 6 bases and J by 2 bases, with 5 bases of the junction left unmatched. The CDR3 runs to 15 residues. The CDR3 DNA is TGTGCCAGCAGGACCGGACAGGGGCCCTACAATGAGCAGTTCTTC. This sequence encodes CASRTGQGPYNEQFF.

The chain has TRBV11-1 and TRBJ2-3; 8 nucleotides align to TRBD1. V shed 5 bases and J 0 bases; nucleotides not matched to a gene: 13. Germline V gene lookup returns CDR1 SGHAT and CDR2 FQDESV (reference sequence). CDR3 size: 18 residues. The CDR3 loop reads CASSTFAQGATSTDTQYF. The CDR3 nucleotides are TGTGCCAGCAGCACTTTCGCCCAGGGGGCGACTAGCACAGATACGCAGTATTTT.

The sample holds many counts of this clonotype. The V gene is TRBV12-3 or TRBV12-4, the J gene TRBJ1-5, with D possibly matching TRBD1 (5 bases). The CDR3 has 15 amino acids. V was cut by 3 bases and J by 4 bases, with 13 bases left in between. The CDR3 DNA reads as TGTGCCAGCAGTTTCGTGGGGGGTTGGAATCAGCCCCAGCATTTT. It is translated as CASSFVGGWNQPQHF.

The V gene is TRBV7-1, the J gene TRBJ2-7, with a weak D call TRBD1 (5 bases). TRBV7-1 is classed as an ORF, of uncertain function. Trimming took off 3 bases at V and 1 base at J, with 16 bases between the two ends. CDR3 length equals 16 residues. As DNA, the CDR3 is TGTGCCAGCAGCTCCCCTTTTCAGGGCCCTTCCTACGAGCAGTACTTC. The encoded protein is CASSSPFQGPSYEQYF.

This clonotype occurred once. The CDR3 sequence is CASSRGSGGDYHEQYF. The CDR3, as DNA: TGCGCCAGCAGCCGAGGCTCAGGGGGCGATTACCACGAGCAGTACTTC. V and J are TRBV5-1 and TRBJ2-7, with 8 nucleotides matching TRBD1. The CDR3 length is 16 residues. Germline V gives CDR1 SGHRS, CDR2 YFSETQ. After removal of 4 bases from V and 5 bases from J, the junction contained 14 bases not matched to a gene. Full variable domain (outside the CDR3, taken from reference TRBV5-1 and TRBJ2-7): KAGVTQTPRYLIKTRGQQVTLSCSPISGHRSVSWYQQTPGQGLQFLFEYFSETQRNKGNFPGRFSGRQFSNSRSEMNVSTLELGDSALYLCASSRGSGGDYHEQYFGPGTRLTVT.